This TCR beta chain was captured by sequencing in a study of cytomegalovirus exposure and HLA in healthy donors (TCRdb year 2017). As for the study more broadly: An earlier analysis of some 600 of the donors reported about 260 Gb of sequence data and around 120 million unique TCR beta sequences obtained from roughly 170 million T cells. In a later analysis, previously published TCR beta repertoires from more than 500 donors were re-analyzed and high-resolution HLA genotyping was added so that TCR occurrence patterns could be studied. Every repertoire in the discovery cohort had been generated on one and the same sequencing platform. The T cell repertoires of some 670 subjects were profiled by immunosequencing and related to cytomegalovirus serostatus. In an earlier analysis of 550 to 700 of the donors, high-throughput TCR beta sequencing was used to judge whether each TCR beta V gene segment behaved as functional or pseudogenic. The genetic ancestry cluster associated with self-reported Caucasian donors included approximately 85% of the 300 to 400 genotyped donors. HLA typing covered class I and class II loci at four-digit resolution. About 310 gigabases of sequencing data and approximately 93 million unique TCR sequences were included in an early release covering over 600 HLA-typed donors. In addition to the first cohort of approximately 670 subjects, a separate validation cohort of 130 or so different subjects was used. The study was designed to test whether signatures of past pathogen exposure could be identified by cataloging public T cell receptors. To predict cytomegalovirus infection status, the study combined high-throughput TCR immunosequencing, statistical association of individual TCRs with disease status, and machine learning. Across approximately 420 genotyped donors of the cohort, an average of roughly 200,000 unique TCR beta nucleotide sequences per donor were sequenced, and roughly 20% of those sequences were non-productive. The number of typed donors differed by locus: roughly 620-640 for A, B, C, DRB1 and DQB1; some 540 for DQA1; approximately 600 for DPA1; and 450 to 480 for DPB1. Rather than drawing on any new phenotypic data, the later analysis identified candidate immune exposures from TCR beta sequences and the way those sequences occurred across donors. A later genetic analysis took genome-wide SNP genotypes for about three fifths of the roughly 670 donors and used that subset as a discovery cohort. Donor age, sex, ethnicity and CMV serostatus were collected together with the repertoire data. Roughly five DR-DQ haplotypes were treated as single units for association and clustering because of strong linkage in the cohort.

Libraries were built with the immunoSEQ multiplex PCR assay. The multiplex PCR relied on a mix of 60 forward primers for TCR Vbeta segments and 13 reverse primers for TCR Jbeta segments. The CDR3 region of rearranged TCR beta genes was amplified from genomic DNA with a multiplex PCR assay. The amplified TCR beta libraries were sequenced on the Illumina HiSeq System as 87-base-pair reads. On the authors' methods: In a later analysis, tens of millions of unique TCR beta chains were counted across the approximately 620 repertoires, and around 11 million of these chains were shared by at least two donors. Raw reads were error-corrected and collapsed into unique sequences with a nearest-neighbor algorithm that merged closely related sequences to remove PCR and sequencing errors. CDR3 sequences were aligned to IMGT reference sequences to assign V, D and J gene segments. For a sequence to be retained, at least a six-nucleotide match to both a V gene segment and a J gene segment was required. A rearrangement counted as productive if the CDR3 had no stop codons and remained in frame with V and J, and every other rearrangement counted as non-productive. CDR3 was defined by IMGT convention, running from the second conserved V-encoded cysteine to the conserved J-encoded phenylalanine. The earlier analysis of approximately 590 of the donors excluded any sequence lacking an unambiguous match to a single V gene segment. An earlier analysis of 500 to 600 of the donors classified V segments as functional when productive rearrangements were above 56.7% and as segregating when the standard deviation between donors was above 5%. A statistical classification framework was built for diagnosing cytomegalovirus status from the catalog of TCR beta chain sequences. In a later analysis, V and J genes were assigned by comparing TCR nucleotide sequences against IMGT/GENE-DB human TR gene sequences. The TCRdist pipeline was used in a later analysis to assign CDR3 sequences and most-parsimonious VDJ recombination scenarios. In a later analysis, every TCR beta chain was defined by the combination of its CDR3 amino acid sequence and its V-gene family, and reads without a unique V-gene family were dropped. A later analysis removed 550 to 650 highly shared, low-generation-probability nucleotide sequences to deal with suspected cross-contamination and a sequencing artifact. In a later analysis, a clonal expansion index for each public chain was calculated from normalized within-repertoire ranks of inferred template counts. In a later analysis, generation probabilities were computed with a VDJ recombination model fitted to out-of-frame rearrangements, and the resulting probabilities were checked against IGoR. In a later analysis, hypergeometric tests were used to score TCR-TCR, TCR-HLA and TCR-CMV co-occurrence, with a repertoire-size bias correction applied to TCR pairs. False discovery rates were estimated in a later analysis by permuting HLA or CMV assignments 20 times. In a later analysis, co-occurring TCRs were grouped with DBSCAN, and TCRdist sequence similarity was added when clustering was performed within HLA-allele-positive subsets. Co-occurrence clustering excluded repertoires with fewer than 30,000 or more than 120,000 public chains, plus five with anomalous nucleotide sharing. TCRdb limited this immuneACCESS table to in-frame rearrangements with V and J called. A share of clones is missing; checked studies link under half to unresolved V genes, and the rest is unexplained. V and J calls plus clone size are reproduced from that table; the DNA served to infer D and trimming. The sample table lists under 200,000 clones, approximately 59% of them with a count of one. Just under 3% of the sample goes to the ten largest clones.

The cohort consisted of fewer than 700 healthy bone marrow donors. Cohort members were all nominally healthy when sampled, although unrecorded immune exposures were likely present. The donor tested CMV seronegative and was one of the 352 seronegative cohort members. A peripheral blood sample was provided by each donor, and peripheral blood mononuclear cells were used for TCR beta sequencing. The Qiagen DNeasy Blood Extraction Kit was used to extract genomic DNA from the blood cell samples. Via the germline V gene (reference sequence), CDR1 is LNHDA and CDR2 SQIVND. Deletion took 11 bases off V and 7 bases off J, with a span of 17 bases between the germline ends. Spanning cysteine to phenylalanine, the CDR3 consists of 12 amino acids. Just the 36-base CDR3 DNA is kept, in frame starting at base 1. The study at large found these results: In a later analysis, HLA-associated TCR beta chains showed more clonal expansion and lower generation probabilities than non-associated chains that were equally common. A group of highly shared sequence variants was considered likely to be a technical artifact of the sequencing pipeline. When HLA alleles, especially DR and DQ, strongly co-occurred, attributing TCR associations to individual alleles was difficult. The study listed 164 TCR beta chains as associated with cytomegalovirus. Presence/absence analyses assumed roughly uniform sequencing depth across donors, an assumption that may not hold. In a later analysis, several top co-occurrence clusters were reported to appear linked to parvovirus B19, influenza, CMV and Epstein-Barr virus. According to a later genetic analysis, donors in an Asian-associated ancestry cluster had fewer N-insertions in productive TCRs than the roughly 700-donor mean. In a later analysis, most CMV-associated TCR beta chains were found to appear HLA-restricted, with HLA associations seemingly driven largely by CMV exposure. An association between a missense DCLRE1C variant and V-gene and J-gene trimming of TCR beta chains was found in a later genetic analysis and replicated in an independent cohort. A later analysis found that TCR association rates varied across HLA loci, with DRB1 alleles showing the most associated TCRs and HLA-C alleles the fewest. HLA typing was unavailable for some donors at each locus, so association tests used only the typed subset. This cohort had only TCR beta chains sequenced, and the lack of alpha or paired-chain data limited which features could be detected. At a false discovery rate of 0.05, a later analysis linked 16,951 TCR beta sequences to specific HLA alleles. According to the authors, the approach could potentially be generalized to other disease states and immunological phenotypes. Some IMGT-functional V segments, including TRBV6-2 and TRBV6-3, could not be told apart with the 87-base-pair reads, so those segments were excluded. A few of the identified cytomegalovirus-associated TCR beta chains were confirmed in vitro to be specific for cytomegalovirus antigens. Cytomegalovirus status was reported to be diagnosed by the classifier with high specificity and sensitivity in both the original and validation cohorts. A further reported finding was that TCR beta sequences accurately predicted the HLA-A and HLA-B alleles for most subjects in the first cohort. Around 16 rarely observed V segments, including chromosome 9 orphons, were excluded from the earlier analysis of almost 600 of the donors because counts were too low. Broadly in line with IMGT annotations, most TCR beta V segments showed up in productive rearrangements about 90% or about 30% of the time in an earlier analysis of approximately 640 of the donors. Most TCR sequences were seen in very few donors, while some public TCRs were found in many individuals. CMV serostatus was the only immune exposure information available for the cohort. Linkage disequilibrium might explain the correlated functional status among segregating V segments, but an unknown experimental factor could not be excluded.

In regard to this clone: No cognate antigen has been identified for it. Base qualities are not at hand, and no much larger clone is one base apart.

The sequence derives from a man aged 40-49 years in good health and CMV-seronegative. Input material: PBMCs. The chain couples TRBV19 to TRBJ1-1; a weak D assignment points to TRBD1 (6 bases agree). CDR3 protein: CAARQAPGEAFF. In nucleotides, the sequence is TGTGCCGCGCGACAGGCCCCCGGTGAAGCTTTCTTT.